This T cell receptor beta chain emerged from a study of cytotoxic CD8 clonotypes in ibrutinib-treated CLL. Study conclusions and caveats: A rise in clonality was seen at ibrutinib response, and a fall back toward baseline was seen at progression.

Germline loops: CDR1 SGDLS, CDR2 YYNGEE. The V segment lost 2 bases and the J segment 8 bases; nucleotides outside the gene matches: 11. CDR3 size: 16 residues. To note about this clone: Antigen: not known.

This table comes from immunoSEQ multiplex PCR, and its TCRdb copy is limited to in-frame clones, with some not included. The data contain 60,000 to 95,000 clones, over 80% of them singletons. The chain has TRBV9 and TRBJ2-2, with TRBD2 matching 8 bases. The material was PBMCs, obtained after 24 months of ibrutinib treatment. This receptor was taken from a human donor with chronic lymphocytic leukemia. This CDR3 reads CASSVYSGTNGGELFF. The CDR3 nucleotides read TGTGCCAGCAGCGTGTATAGCGGGACCAACGGTGGGGAGCTGTTTTTT.